These 6 T cell receptor beta chains were all obtained from the same sample, sequenced in a study of blood T cell repertoires in COVID-19. Sequencing was performed with immunoSEQ multiplex PCR; in TCRdb, only in-frame clones are kept and a portion is missing. Of 110,000 to 150,000 clones in the sample, 84% were seen once. Sequenced material: PBMCs or T cells enriched from blood (not recorded which). The receptors shown here come from a woman aged 18-29 years who had been exposed to COVID-19.

The chain recombines TRBV19 with TRBJ2-1; 7 bases match TRBD2. The J segment lost 0 bases and the V segment lost 4 bases, leaving 3 bases of the junction unmatched. In germline, CDR1 is LNHDA, CDR2 SQIVND (reference sequence). This CDR3 comprises 15 residues. CDR3 residues: CASSRGGSSYNEQFF. CDR3 nucleotide sequence: TGTGCCAGTAGTAGGGGCGGGAGCTCCTACAATGAGCAGTTCTTC.

A note on this clone: Additional DNA sequences in this sample encode the identical CDR3. This CDR3 reads CASSVGQGGPGELFF. For the CDR3, the DNA is TGTGCCAGCAGCGTCGGACAGGGGGGTCCCGGGGAGCTGTTTTTT. The chain employs TRBV7-6 and TRBJ2-2; TRBD1 agrees at 10 bases. Per the germline V gene, CDR1 is SGHVS and CDR2 is FNYEAQ. Trimming took 5 bases from V and 6 from J; bases not matched to a gene: 6. The CDR3 consists of 15 residues.

V usage is TRBV28 and J usage is TRBJ1-2, with 7 nucleotides matching TRBD1. J gave up 0 bases and V 6 bases, and 7 bases lay outside the gene matches. The germline V gene encodes CDR1 MDHEN and CDR2 SYDVKM. The CDR3 has 15 amino acids. The CDR3 spells CASSQGGTANYGYTF. The CDR3 DNA is TGTGCCAGCAGCCAAGGGGGGACAGCTAACTATGGCTACACCTTC.

The chain has TRBV7-9 and TRBJ1-1; D remains ambiguous. The CDR3 is made up of 13 amino acids. Germline V gene sequence: CDR1 SEHNR, CDR2 FQNEAQ (reference sequence). Trimming cost V 5 bases and J 3 bases, with 10 bases left between them. CDR3 nucleotide sequence: TGTGCCAGCAGCCCATCTCAGTACACTGAAGCTTTCTTT. This sequence encodes CASSPSQYTEAFF.

The genes are TRBV6-4 and TRBJ1-5; 7 nucleotides align to TRBD1. The ends lost 4 bases at V and 2 bases at J; junction bases unmatched: 5. The CDR3 covers 15 residues. Germline V gene lookup returns CDR1 MRHNA and CDR2 SNTAGT. The CDR3 is CASSAGGGGNQPQHF. In DNA form, the CDR3 reads TGTGCCAGCAGTGCCGGAGGGGGCGGCAATCAGCCCCAGCATTTT.

The chain is built from TRBV7-2 and TRBJ1-2; 10 bases line up with TRBD1. Germline V gives CDR1 SGHTA, CDR2 FQGNSA. V was clipped by 5 bases and J by 3 bases; unmatched bases: 9. The CDR3 runs 16 residues. The CDR3 DNA follows: TGTGCCAGCAGCCCCCGACAGGGGGCGAATGACTATGGCTACACCTTC. Amino acid sequence: CASSPRQGANDYGYTF.